Each of the 15 T cell receptor beta chains below was sequenced from the same sample in a study of shared clonotypes between healthy human individuals. Libraries were prepared by immunoSEQ multiplex PCR; TCRdb keeps only in-frame clonotypes and omits some of them. The sample includes over a million clones, more than 65% of them seen just once. What was sequenced was memory CD4+ T cells sorted from blood. Specified subset: CD45RA-negative fraction. The source of these receptors is a man aged 18-30 years in good health.

This clone was seen a few times. This chain connects TRBV6-1 to TRBJ2-5; no clear D gene. This CDR3 spans 15 amino acids. In germline, CDR1 is MNHNS, CDR2 SASEGT. Trimming took 1 base from V and 6 from J, leaving 15 bases between them. CDR3 sequence reads: CASSEVGSPAQTQYF. CDR3 nucleotide sequence: TGTGCCAGCAGTGAAGTTGGGTCGCCCGCTCAGACCCAGTACTTC.

The gene calls are TRBV19 and TRBJ2-7; tentative D call: TRBD1 (6 bases). Per germline, CDR1 LNHDA and CDR2 SQIVND (reference sequence). V dropped 1 base and J dropped 3 bases, with 16 bases sitting between them. The length of the CDR3 is 16 residues. CDR3 bases: TGTGCCAGTAGTATAGCTTCCGCTACAGGGAACTACGAGCAGTACTTC. This codes for CASSIASATGNYEQYF.

This clone was found many times. The rearrangement joins TRBV23-1 to TRBJ2-7, with D perhaps TRBD1 (5 bases). TRBV23-1 qualifies as an ORF whose function is uncertain. The CDR3 has 21 residues. Trimming took off 0 bases at V and 6 bases at J, with 33 bases between the two ends. CDR3 amino acids: CASSQSFSKGKGLGFPLEQYF. CDR3 bases: TGCGCCAGCAGTCAATCATTTTCTAAGGGGAAGGGATTGGGGTTCCCCCTCGAGCAGTACTTC.

The count of this clone is one. V usage is TRBV5-1 and J usage is TRBJ1-1; D might be TRBD1 (5 bases). Trimming removed 4 bases from V and 1 base from J, with 14 bases in between. The CDR3 extends over 15 amino acids. Germline V lookup: CDR1 SGHRS, CDR2 YFSETQ. The CDR3, as DNA: TGCGCCAGCAGCACGGGTGGGGCGGGGAACACTGAAGCTTTCTTT. This encodes CASSTGGAGNTEAFF.

The CDR3 here is CASSYGDVASGNTIYF. The CDR3 coding sequence is TGTGCCAGCAGTTACGGCGATGTTGCTTCTGGAAACACCATATATTTT. The J gene is TRBJ1-3, the V gene TRBV6-5; D is ambiguous. V lost 2 bases to trimming and J lost 1 base, with 12 bases between them. The CDR3 consists of 16 residues. Looked up from germline, CDR1 is MNHEY and CDR2 is SVGAGI.

This clone was detected only once. This rearrangement joins TRBV28 to TRBJ1-6; D possibly corresponds to TRBD1 (5 bases). The CDR3 sequence is 17 residues long. CDR1 is MDHEN, CDR2 SYDVKM, per germline. The V gene lost 3 bases and the J gene lost 4 bases, with 16 bases spanning the gap. The CDR3 spells CASSFPQDTLYNSPLHF. The CDR3 DNA reads as TGTGCCAGCAGTTTCCCACAGGATACCCTTTATAATTCACCCCTCCACTTT.

The rearrangement joins TRBV5-5 to TRBJ1-6; D remains unclear. This CDR3 is built from 13 residues. With 0 bases removed from V and 10 bases from J, the gap between germline ends came to 8 bases. CDR1 SGHKS and CDR2 YYEKEE come from the germline V gene (reference sequence). The CDR3: CASSLAVQSPLHF. The CDR3 DNA follows: TGTGCCAGCAGCTTGGCCGTTCAATCACCCCTCCACTTT.

The chain employs TRBV6-5 and TRBJ1-2; D is unclear. Trimming left V 7 bases short and J 5 bases short, with 20 bases between. The CDR3 extends over 15 amino acids. The germline V gene has CDR1 MNHEY and CDR2 SVGAGI. Here the CDR3 DNA reads TGTGCCAGCACCAACTCCGGGCTCGGGCGATATGGCTACACCTTC. Translation: CASTNSGLGRYGYTF.

V is TRBV6-5 and J is TRBJ1-1, with D possibly TRBD1 on 5 matching bases. CDR1 and CDR2 (germline): MNHEY, SVGAGI. This CDR3 region has 13 residues. Trimming removed 6 bases at V and 4 bases at J, with 12 bases between. Written as DNA, the CDR3 is TGTGCCAGCAGGGGGCGTGTGGGCACTGAAGCTTTCTTT. Translated: CASRGRVGTEAFF.

V usage is TRBV6-5 and J usage is TRBJ2-5, with D maybe TRBD2 (5 bases). The CDR3 runs to 15 residues. The germline V and J ends were trimmed by 2 bases and 2 bases, with 12 bases remaining between them. Germline CDR1 reads MNHEY; CDR2 reads SVGAGI. The CDR3 sequence is CASSYTASRQETQYF. CDR3 DNA: TGTGCCAGCAGTTACACCGCTAGCCGGCAAGAGACCCAGTACTTC.

The table lists this clone with a count of one. The chain couples TRBV6-1 to TRBJ2-1, with a weak D call TRBD2 (5 bases). The CDR3 sequence is 17 residues long. V lost 0 bases and J lost 10, with 22 bases in between. Germline lookup yields CDR1 MNHNS and CDR2 SASEGT. The CDR3 is CASSEAPTSVGLREQFF. In DNA form, the CDR3 reads TGTGCCAGCAGTGAAGCGCCTACTAGTGTCGGGTTGCGGGAGCAGTTCTTC.

This chain uses TRBV19 with TRBJ2-7; D uncertain. The CDR3 covers 12 residues. Germline V CDR1 and CDR2: LNHDA, SQIVND (reference sequence). Trimming pared 2 bases from V and 6 bases from J, leaving 8 bases between. The CDR3 sequence: CASSITLGEQYF. The DNA for the CDR3 is TGTGCCAGTAGTATAACCCTTGGCGAGCAGTACTTC.

This clone appeared once. The rearrangement uses TRBV6-6 and TRBJ2-7; 11 bases agree with TRBD1. The junction had 7 bases not matched to a gene; V was cut back by 0 bases and J by 6 bases. This CDR3 is 16 amino acids long. Germline-derived CDR1 and CDR2 are MNHNY and SVGAGI (reference sequence). The CDR3 DNA follows: TGTGCCAGCAGTTACTCCCAGGTCGGGACAGGGGGCGAGCAGTACTTC. It translates to CASSYSQVGTGGEQYF.

The chain recombines TRBV5-6 with TRBJ1-2; possible D gene TRBD1, 6 bases. In germline, CDR1 is SGHDT, CDR2 YYEEEE. The CDR3 length is 16 residues. Trimming took off 0 bases at V and 4 bases at J, with 16 bases between the two ends. The CDR3 nucleotides are TGTGCCAGCAGCTTGGATCCCCGGACAGCCTTCTATGGCTACACCTTC. It is translated as CASSLDPRTAFYGYTF.

This clone was seen more than once but under ten times. The chain is built from TRBV14 and TRBJ2-2; 14 nucleotides match TRBD2. The CDR3 extends over 18 amino acids. CDR1 and CDR2 (germline): SGHDN, FVKESK. V shed 3 bases and J 6 bases; nucleotides not matched to a gene: 9. DNA for the CDR3: TGTGCCAGCAGCCATTTGTTGGGACTAGCGGGAGCTTCCGGGGAGCTGTTTTTT. It specifies CASSHLLGLAGASGELFF.